This T cell receptor (beta chain) was found in a study of cytomegalovirus exposure and HLA in healthy donors. Researchers ran the PCR with 60 Vbeta and 13 Jbeta primers. Some clones are missing from TCRdb's copy, which holds only in-frame ones; the method was immunoSEQ multiplex PCR. The sample records about 98,000 clones, 75% to 90% being singletons. About this clone itself: A junction boundary mismatches the germline segment, possibly from a read error.

This clonotype was sampled from a man aged 35-49 years in good health and CMV-seronegative. Sequenced input: PBMCs.

CDR3 in amino acids: CASSRDTNNEQFF. The CDR3 DNA reads TGTGCTAGCAGCCGGGACACAAACAATGAGCAGTTCTTC. V gene TRBV7-7 combines with J gene TRBJ2-1; a weak D match, TRBD1 (6 bases). There are 13 residues in the CDR3. Germline loops: CDR1 SSHAT, CDR2 FNYEAQ (reference sequence).